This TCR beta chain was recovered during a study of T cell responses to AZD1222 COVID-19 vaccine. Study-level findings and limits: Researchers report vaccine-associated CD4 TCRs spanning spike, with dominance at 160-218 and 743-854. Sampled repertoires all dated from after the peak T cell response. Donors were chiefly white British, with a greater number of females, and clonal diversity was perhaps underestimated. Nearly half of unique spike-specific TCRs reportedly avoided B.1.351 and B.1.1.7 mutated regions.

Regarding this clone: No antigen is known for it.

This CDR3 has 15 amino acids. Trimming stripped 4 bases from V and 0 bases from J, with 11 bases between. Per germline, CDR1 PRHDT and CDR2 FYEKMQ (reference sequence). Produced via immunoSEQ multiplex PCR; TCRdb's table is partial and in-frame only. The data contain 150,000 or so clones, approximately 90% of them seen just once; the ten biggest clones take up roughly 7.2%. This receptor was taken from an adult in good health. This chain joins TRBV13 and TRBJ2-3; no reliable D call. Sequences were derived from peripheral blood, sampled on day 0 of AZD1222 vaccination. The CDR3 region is CASSSRRFSTDTQYF. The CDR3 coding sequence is TGTGCCAGCAGCTCACGGCGGTTTAGCACAGATACGCAGTATTTT.